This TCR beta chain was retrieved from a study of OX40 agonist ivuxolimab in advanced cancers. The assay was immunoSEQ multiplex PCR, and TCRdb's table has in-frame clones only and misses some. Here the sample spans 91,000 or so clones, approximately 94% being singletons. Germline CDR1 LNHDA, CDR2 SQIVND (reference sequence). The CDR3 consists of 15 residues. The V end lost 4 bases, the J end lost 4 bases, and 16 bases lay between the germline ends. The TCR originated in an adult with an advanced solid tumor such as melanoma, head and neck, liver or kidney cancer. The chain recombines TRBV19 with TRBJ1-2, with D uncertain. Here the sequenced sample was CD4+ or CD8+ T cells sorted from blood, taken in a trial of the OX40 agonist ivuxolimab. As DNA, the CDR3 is TGTGCCAGTAGTAGGGTCGACCCGACCATCTATGGCTACACCTTC. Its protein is CASSRVDPTIYGYTF. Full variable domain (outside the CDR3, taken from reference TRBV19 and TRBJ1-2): DGGITQSPKYLFRKEGQNVTLSCEQNLNHDAMYWYRQDPGQGLRLIYYSQIVNDFQKGDIAEGYSVSREKKESFPLTVTSAQKNPTAFYLCASSRVDPTIYGYTFGSGTRLTVV.